These 16 T cell receptor beta chains share one sample of origin, sequenced in a study of technical replicates of blood from four donors. Sequencing was performed with immunoSEQ multiplex PCR; in TCRdb, only in-frame clones are kept and a portion is missing. This table holds approximately 80,000 clones, roughly 98% found once. The sample taken for sequencing was T cells isolated from PBMCs. The receptors stem from a human donor in good health.

The rearrangement links TRBV9 to TRBJ2-1, with 7 bases identical to TRBD1. Germline CDR1 SGDLS, CDR2 YYNGEE. The CDR3 loop spans 17 amino acids. V gave up 1 base and J gave up 0 bases; unmatched junction bases: 7. CDR3 DNA sequence: TGTGCCAGCAGCGTAAGTATCGGGACAGCCTCCTACAATGAGCAGTTCTTC. It codes for CASSVSIGTASYNEQFF. The variable domain in full, completed from reference TRBV9 and TRBJ2-1, reads DSGVTQTPKHLITATGQRVTLRCSPRSGDLSVYWYQQSLDQGLQFLIQYYNGEERAKGNILERFSAQQFPDLHSELNLSSLELGDSALYFCASSVSIGTASYNEQFFGPGTRLTVL.

The chain uses TRBV27 and TRBJ2-7, with 9 bases aligning to TRBD2. The CDR3 sequence is 15 residues long. Germline V gene sequence: CDR1 MNHEY, CDR2 SMNVEV (reference sequence). V shed 2 bases, J shed 3 bases, and the junction held 5 bases outside the gene matches. As DNA, the CDR3 is TGTGCCAGCAGTTTAAGGCGGGAGGGAGGCTACGAGCAGTACTTC. This gives the protein CASSLRREGGYEQYF.

The chain joins TRBV5-1 to TRBJ2-5; perhaps TRBD2 as D (5 bases). This CDR3 has 13 residues. V was trimmed by 2 bases and J by 5 bases, leaving 10 bases between them. Germline V gives CDR1 SGHRS, CDR2 YFSETQ. CDR3 nucleotides: TGCGCCAGCAGCTTACTAGTAGAGGAGACCCAGTACTTC. It translates to CASSLLVEETQYF.

The chain has TRBV5-8 and TRBJ1-6; D is possibly TRBD1 (6 bases). Germline V gives CDR1 SGHTS, CDR2 YDEGEE. This CDR3 has 13 residues. V dropped 4 bases and J dropped 8 bases, with 10 bases sitting between them. CDR3 sequence reads: CASSVNRDSPLHF. Written as DNA, the CDR3 is TGTGCCAGCAGCGTAAACAGGGATTCACCCCTCCACTTT. Combining the CDR3 with reference TRBV5-8 and TRBJ1-6 gives the whole variable domain EAGVTQSPTHLIKTRGQQATLRCSPISGHTSVYWYQQALGLGLQFLLWYDEGEERNRGNFPPRFSGRQFPNYSSELNVNALELEDSALYLCASSVNRDSPLHFGNGTRLTVT.

The chain couples TRBV6-4 to TRBJ1-1, with D perhaps TRBD1 (5 bases). The CDR3 runs to 19 residues. The germline V gene encodes CDR1 MRHNA and CDR2 SNTAGT. Trimming shortened V by 5 bases and J by 3 bases, and 28 bases separated the two germline ends. The CDR3 region is CASSPRSSAGKGFDTEAFF. The CDR3 DNA reads TGTGCCAGCAGTCCTCGCTCGTCCGCAGGGAAAGGTTTTGACACTGAAGCTTTCTTT.

J is TRBJ2-2 and V is TRBV9; possible D gene TRBD1, 5 bases. V lost 0 bases and J 8 bases, leaving 14 bases between the germline ends. CDR1 and CDR2 from the germline V gene are SGDLS and YYNGEE. The CDR3 is made up of 15 amino acids. The CDR3 DNA follows: TGTGCCAGCAGCGTAGAGAAAGGGGTTAGTGGGGAGCTGTTTTTT. It specifies CASSVEKGVSGELFF. The entire variable domain, with the rest obtained from reference TRBV9 and TRBJ2-2, is as follows: DSGVTQTPKHLITATGQRVTLRCSPRSGDLSVYWYQQSLDQGLQFLIQYYNGEERAKGNILERFSAQQFPDLHSELNLSSLELGDSALYFCASSVEKGVSGELFFGEGSRLTVL.

The chain joins TRBV5-1 to TRBJ2-7, with 7 positions matching TRBD2. The CDR3 totals 16 residues. Germline lookup yields CDR1 SGHRS and CDR2 YFSETQ. The junction had 10 bases not matched to a gene; V was cut back by 4 bases and J by 0 bases. Here the CDR3 reads CASSRGDGGSSYEQYF. The CDR3 DNA follows: TGCGCCAGCAGCCGGGGGGACGGCGGGAGCTCCTACGAGCAGTACTTC.

In this sample, this clone turned up once. The chain combines TRBV9 with TRBJ2-5, with TRBD2 matching 8 bases. Germline V CDR1 and CDR2: SGDLS, YYNGEE. V was clipped by 4 bases and J by 5 bases; unmatched bases: 28. The CDR3 totals 21 residues. In nucleotides, the CDR3 is TGTGCCAGCAGCCTTACCCACCGTATCCCTAGCGGGCCCGGGAGGAGGGAGACCCAGTACTTC. Protein product: CASSLTHRIPSGPGRRETQYF.

Only one count was recorded for this clone. This chain joins TRBV20-1 and TRBJ2-1; maybe TRBD2 (6 bases). V lost 7 bases to trimming and J lost 4 bases, with 8 bases between them. The CDR3 sequence is 11 residues long. CDR1 is DFQATT, CDR2 SNEGSKA, per germline (reference sequence). CDR3 nucleotide sequence: TGCAGTGGGGGGGTGTACAATGAGCAGTTCTTC. Encoded protein: CSGGVYNEQFF.

The rearrangement links TRBV11-3 to TRBJ1-2; 7 bases match TRBD1. The CDR3 extends over 15 amino acids. The germline gives CDR1 SGHNT, CDR2 YENEEA. The J segment lost 6 bases and the V segment lost 3 bases, leaving 10 bases of the junction unmatched. DNA for the CDR3: TGTGCCAGCAGCTTTACACAGGGGAATAAGGATGGCTACACCTTC. Its translation: CASSFTQGNKDGYTF. Drawing the rest from reference TRBV11-3 and TRBJ1-2, the complete variable domain is EAGVVQSPRYKIIEKKQPVAFWCNPISGHNTLYWYLQNLGQGPELLIRYENEEAVDDSQLPKDRFSAERLKGVDSTLKIQPAELGDSAVYLCASSFTQGNKDGYTFGSGTRLTVV.

The chain employs TRBV2 and TRBJ2-7; 8 bases are shared with TRBD1. Germline CDR1 SNHLY, CDR2 FYNNEI. This CDR3 comprises 13 residues. The junction had 9 bases not matched to a gene; V was cut back by 11 bases and J by 3 bases. CDR3 sequence (DNA): TGTGCCGGAAAGACAGGGGAAATCTACGAGCAGTACTTC. Translating it yields CAGKTGEIYEQYF.

V and J are TRBV30 and TRBJ1-2, with 8 bases lining up with TRBD1. The CDR3 is 15 amino acids. J lost 0 bases, V lost 1 base, and 4 bases had no gene match. Germline loops: CDR1 GTSNPN, CDR2 SVGIG (reference sequence). The CDR3 nucleotides are TGTGCCTGGAGTGATGGACAGGGACCTAACTATGGCTACACCTTC. Its translation: CAWSDGQGPNYGYTF.

J is TRBJ1-1 and V is TRBV14; D gene uncertain. This CDR3 has 13 amino acids. Germline V lookup: CDR1 SGHDN, CDR2 FVKESK. Trimming shortened V by 1 base and J by 3 bases, and 6 bases separated the two germline ends. The CDR3 coding sequence is TGTGCCAGCAGCCAAGCCCCTGACACTGAAGCTTTCTTT. It translates to CASSQAPDTEAFF.

The chain links TRBV5-1 to TRBJ1-1; D might be TRBD1 (5 bases). CDR1 and CDR2 from the germline V gene are SGHRS and YFSETQ. V shed 5 bases and J shed 0 bases, with 8 bases lying between them. This CDR3 is built from 13 residues. This chain's CDR3 is CASRSGMNTEAFF. CDR3 in DNA: TGCGCCAGCAGGTCAGGGATGAACACTGAAGCTTTCTTT. Complete variable domain (other parts from reference TRBV5-1 and TRBJ1-1): KAGVTQTPRYLIKTRGQQVTLSCSPISGHRSVSWYQQTPGQGLQFLFEYFSETQRNKGNFPGRFSGRQFSNSRSEMNVSTLELGDSALYLCASRSGMNTEAFFGQGTRLTVV.

The chain joins TRBV27 to TRBJ2-7, with 10 bases identical to TRBD2. The CDR3 is 17 amino acids. CDR1 MNHEY and CDR2 SMNVEV come from the germline V gene (reference sequence). The trim removed 4 bases at V and 4 bases at J, leaving 13 bases unmatched. CDR3 coding DNA: TGTGCCAGCAGTTCTTTGGGGAGCGGGAGGGCCTTTTACGAGCAGTACTTC. It codes for CASSSLGSGRAFYEQYF.

The rearrangement links TRBV11-2 to TRBJ2-7, with D possibly matching TRBD2 (5 bases). CDR3 length: 15 amino acids. From germline, CDR1 is SGHAT and CDR2 FQNNGV. The germline V and J ends were trimmed by 0 bases and 2 bases, with 11 bases remaining between them. CDR3 DNA sequence: TGTGCCAGCAGCTTAGAAAGAGGGCAAACCTACGAGCAGTACTTC. Translation: CASSLERGQTYEQYF.